Listed below are T cell receptor beta chains from one sample, sequenced in a study of blood T cell repertoires in COVID-19. Method: immunoSEQ multiplex PCR; TCRdb's copy keeps in-frame clones and lacks some. The sample holds tens of thousands of clones, roughly 89% seen once. Sequenced input: peripheral blood. These receptors were obtained from a woman aged 50 to 65 with acute or convalescent COVID-19. Each CDR3 is given with its conserved first and last residue. D genes are given only for firm matches. Where a row states a size, it is once, few, many or the class of an expanded clone; other rows omit it.

CDR3 DNA: TGTGCCAGCAGTTTAAAGGCAGGGGCCACAGCGGGCGGGGGCACCGGGGAGCTGTTTTTT
CDR3 protein: CASSLKAGATAGGGTGELFF
V gene: TRBV2
D gene: NA
clone size: few
J gene: TRBJ2-2

CDR3 DNA: TGTGCCAGCAGTGTGCGGCATCGGCAGCCCCAGCATTTT
CDR3 protein: CASSVRHRQPQHF
V gene: TRBV28
D gene: NA
clone size: NA
J gene: TRBJ1-5

CDR3 DNA: TGTGCCAGCAGCGAGGGACAGAATTTTAATGAAAAACTGTTTTTT
CDR3 protein: CASSEGQNFNEKLFF
V gene: TRBV9
D gene: TRBD1
clone size: few
J gene: TRBJ1-4

CDR3 DNA: TGTGCCAGCAGTGAAGCTTGGCAGGGGGACGAGCAGTACTTC
CDR3 protein: CASSEAWQGDEQYF
V gene: TRBV2
D gene: TRBD1
clone size: NA
J gene: TRBJ2-7

CDR3 DNA: TGCAGCGTTGGACAGGGGACTAATGAAAAACTGTTTTTT
CDR3 protein: CSVGQGTNEKLFF
V gene: TRBV29-1
D gene: TRBD1
clone size: once
J gene: TRBJ1-4

CDR3 DNA: TGCGCCAGCAGCAACCACGTCAGGGGAACGAAGGGAAACACTGAAGCTTTCTTT
CDR3 protein: CASSNHVRGTKGNTEAFF
V gene: TRBV5-1
D gene: NA
clone size: NA
J gene: TRBJ1-1

CDR3 DNA: TGTGCCAGTAGTACGGGACAGTCGAAAGCCAAAAACATTCAGTACTTC
CDR3 protein: CASSTGQSKAKNIQYF
V gene: TRBV19
D gene: TRBD1
clone size: NA
J gene: TRBJ2-4

CDR3 DNA: TGCGCCAGCAGAACTAGCACAGATACGCAGTATTTT
CDR3 protein: CASRTSTDTQYF
V gene: TRBV4-1
D gene: NA
clone size: NA
J gene: TRBJ2-3

CDR3 DNA: TGCGCCAGCAGCCAAGACCGACAGGGCGCCGGCTTCTATGGCTACACCTTC
CDR3 protein: CASSQDRQGAGFYGYTF
V gene: TRBV4-1
D gene: TRBD1
clone size: NA
J gene: TRBJ1-2

CDR3 DNA: TGTGCCAGCAGGCAAAACAGGGGTCGGAATCAGCCCCAGCATTTT
CDR3 protein: CASRQNRGRNQPQHF
V gene: TRBV6-5
D gene: TRBD1
clone size: few
J gene: TRBJ1-5

CDR3 DNA: TGTGCCAGCAGGCTGAGCCAAACCTACGAGCAGTACTTC
CDR3 protein: CASRLSQTYEQYF
V gene: TRBV6-5
D gene: NA
clone size: NA
J gene: TRBJ2-7

CDR3 DNA: TGTGCCAGCAGCGACCCGGGAACCAACACTGAAGCTTTCTTT
CDR3 protein: CASSDPGTNTEAFF
V gene: TRBV6-5
D gene: NA
clone size: NA
J gene: TRBJ1-1

CDR3 DNA: TGCAGCACCCGGATTGGGACAGGGATACAAGAGACCCAGTACTTC
CDR3 protein: CSTRIGTGIQETQYF
V gene: TRBV29-1
D gene: TRBD1
clone size: NA
J gene: TRBJ2-5

CDR3 DNA: TGTGCCAGTAGCGAGGTTAGGGAGACCCAGTACTTC
CDR3 protein: CASSEVRETQYF
V gene: TRBV19
D gene: NA
clone size: NA
J gene: TRBJ2-5

CDR3 DNA: TGTGCCAGCAGCTTAAGTCTGACAGGGCAACACACTGAAGCTTTCTTT
CDR3 protein: CASSLSLTGQHTEAFF
V gene: TRBV7-8
D gene: TRBD1
clone size: few
J gene: TRBJ1-1

CDR3 DNA: TGCGCCGGGGGCAGGGGGATCAATCAGCCCCAGCATTTT
CDR3 protein: CAGGRGINQPQHF
V gene: TRBV10-2
D gene: TRBD1
clone size: NA
J gene: TRBJ1-5

CDR3 DNA: TGCGCCAGCAGCTTATCATGGACAGGGTACGAGCAGTACTTC
CDR3 protein: CASSLSWTGYEQYF
V gene: TRBV5-1
D gene: TRBD1
clone size: once
J gene: TRBJ2-7

CDR3 DNA: TGCGCCAGCAGCCCTGGACTGGGAGGTGGGGCCAACGTCCTGACTTTC
CDR3 protein: CASSPGLGGGANVLTF
V gene: TRBV4-1
D gene: NA
clone size: NA
J gene: TRBJ2-6

CDR3 DNA: TGTGCCAGCAGCCCAGAAGTTGTCTGGCAGGGTGATTTTTTCGGCACTGAAGCTTTCTTT
CDR3 protein: CASSPEVVWQGDFFGTEAFF
V gene: TRBV5-5
D gene: NA
clone size: once
J gene: TRBJ1-1

CDR3 DNA: TGTGCCAGCAGCAACCCAAGCAGCAATCAGCCCCAGCATTTT
CDR3 protein: CASSNPSSNQPQHF
V gene: TRBV5-6
D gene: NA
clone size: few
J gene: TRBJ1-5

CDR3 DNA: TGTGCCAGCAGCACACGACTAGCGGGAGGAGAGACCCAGTACTTC
CDR3 protein: CASSTRLAGGETQYF
V gene: TRBV9
D gene: TRBD2
clone size: NA
J gene: TRBJ2-5

CDR3 DNA: TGTGCCAGCAGCCATGGACTAGCGGGGTTCTACGAGCAGTACTTC
CDR3 protein: CASSHGLAGFYEQYF
V gene: TRBV3-1/TRBV3-2
D gene: TRBD2
clone size: NA
J gene: TRBJ2-7

CDR3 DNA: TGCGCCAGCACCCCTGACAGGTTTATGAACACTGAAGCTTTCTTT
CDR3 protein: CASTPDRFMNTEAFF
V gene: TRBV5-1
D gene: NA
clone size: NA
J gene: TRBJ1-1

CDR3 DNA: TGTGCCAGCAGCCAAGAAGGGACAGGGGGCGAAAAACTGTTTTTT
CDR3 protein: CASSQEGTGGEKLFF
V gene: TRBV4-2
D gene: TRBD1
clone size: few
J gene: TRBJ1-4

CDR3 DNA: TGTGCCAGCAGCCCCCTCGGAGGCCGGGGGTATGGCTACACCTTC
CDR3 protein: CASSPLGGRGYGYTF
V gene: TRBV11-2
D gene: NA
clone size: NA
J gene: TRBJ1-2

CDR3 DNA: TGCGCCAGCAGCGCGGGACGGCACAATGAAGGCTACACCTTC
CDR3 protein: CASSAGRHNEGYTF
V gene: TRBV5-1
D gene: NA
clone size: NA
J gene: TRBJ1-2

CDR3 DNA: TGTGCCAGCAGTTCAGGGGCGGCGTGGGAAAAACTGTTTTTT
CDR3 protein: CASSSGAAWEKLFF
V gene: TRBV27
D gene: NA
clone size: NA
J gene: TRBJ1-4

CDR3 DNA: TGTGCCAGCAGTATACAGGGTTTTTATGGCTACACCTTC
CDR3 protein: CASSIQGFYGYTF
V gene: TRBV6-5
D gene: NA
clone size: once
J gene: TRBJ1-2

CDR3 DNA: TGTGCCAGCAGCTTAGAAATGGGACAGGGGACTGAGGGGGAAAAACTGTTTTTT
CDR3 protein: CASSLEMGQGTEGEKLFF
V gene: TRBV11-2
D gene: TRBD1
clone size: few
J gene: TRBJ1-4

CDR3 DNA: TGTGCCAGCAGCTTGGGCGGGCGGTCCTACGAGCAGTACTTC
CDR3 protein: CASSLGGRSYEQYF
V gene: TRBV5-6
D gene: NA
clone size: NA
J gene: TRBJ2-7

CDR3 DNA: TGTGCCAGCAGCCTAACTACAGGTCTCGGGGGCTACACCTTC
CDR3 protein: CASSLTTGLGGYTF
V gene: TRBV14
D gene: NA
clone size: NA
J gene: TRBJ1-2

CDR3 DNA: TGTGCCAGCAGCCAAGAATATAGGACAGGGATCACTGAAGCTTTCTTT
CDR3 protein: CASSQEYRTGITEAFF
V gene: TRBV3-1/TRBV3-2
D gene: TRBD1
clone size: NA
J gene: TRBJ1-1

CDR3 DNA: TGTGCCAGCAGTGCCAGGGTGAACACTGAAGCTTTCTTT
CDR3 protein: CASSARVNTEAFF
V gene: TRBV6-4
D gene: NA
clone size: NA
J gene: TRBJ1-1

CDR3 DNA: TGCGCCAGCAGCTTGTGGGGTCAGGGAAATGAGCAGTTCTTC
CDR3 protein: CASSLWGQGNEQFF
V gene: TRBV5-1
D gene: NA
clone size: NA
J gene: TRBJ2-1

CDR3 DNA: TGTGCCAGCAGCGCAGTTAGCGGGGGGCGAGGGGATACGCAGTATTTT
CDR3 protein: CASSAVSGGRGDTQYF
V gene: TRBV9
D gene: TRBD2
clone size: NA
J gene: TRBJ2-3

CDR3 DNA: TGTGCCAGCAGCTTCTTGAAGGGGGTTGGAAACACCATATATTTT
CDR3 protein: CASSFLKGVGNTIYF
V gene: TRBV7-9
D gene: NA
clone size: NA
J gene: TRBJ1-3

CDR3 DNA: TGTGCCAGCAGCCCCATAGCGGGGGCCTCCTACGAGCAGTACTTC
CDR3 protein: CASSPIAGASYEQYF
V gene: TRBV7-6
D gene: TRBD2
clone size: NA
J gene: TRBJ2-7

CDR3 DNA: TGTGCCAGCAGTTGGCCGGGACAGGGGATTGACAATGAGCAGTTCTTC
CDR3 protein: CASSWPGQGIDNEQFF
V gene: TRBV28
D gene: TRBD1
clone size: few
J gene: TRBJ2-1

CDR3 DNA: TGTGCCAGCAGCCCAAGGGGACTAGCGGGACAAGAGACCCAGTACTTC
CDR3 protein: CASSPRGLAGQETQYF
V gene: TRBV4-2
D gene: TRBD2
clone size: few
J gene: TRBJ2-5

CDR3 DNA: TGCAGCGTTGCCAACACTGGGGCCAACGTCCTGACTTTC
CDR3 protein: CSVANTGANVLTF
V gene: TRBV29-1
D gene: NA
clone size: NA
J gene: TRBJ2-6

CDR3 DNA: TGCGCCAGCAGCTTGGGGACACTTTATAACTCTGGAAACACCATATATTTT
CDR3 protein: CASSLGTLYNSGNTIYF
V gene: TRBV5-1
D gene: NA
clone size: NA
J gene: TRBJ1-3

CDR3 DNA: TGTGCCAGCAGTTTATCACTAGCGGGAGAGTACGAGCAGTACTTC
CDR3 protein: CASSLSLAGEYEQYF
V gene: TRBV27
D gene: TRBD2
clone size: NA
J gene: TRBJ2-7

CDR3 DNA: TGTGCCATCAGTGAGTCAGGAACTAGCGGGAGGAGCACAGATACGCAGTATTTT
CDR3 protein: CAISESGTSGRSTDTQYF
V gene: TRBV10-3
D gene: TRBD2
clone size: NA
J gene: TRBJ2-3

CDR3 DNA: TGTGCCAGCTCACCACGGCAGACAGGGAACACTGAAGCTTTCTTT
CDR3 protein: CASSPRQTGNTEAFF
V gene: TRBV18
D gene: NA
clone size: NA
J gene: TRBJ1-1

CDR3 DNA: TGTGCCAGCTCGTTAAACAGGGGAGGTTCGGATAATTCACCCCTCCACTTT
CDR3 protein: CASSLNRGGSDNSPLHF
V gene: TRBV18
D gene: TRBD1
clone size: NA
J gene: TRBJ1-6

CDR3 DNA: TGTGCCAGCAGTTTACGACAGGCTGGGGCCAACGTCCTGACTTTC
CDR3 protein: CASSLRQAGANVLTF
V gene: TRBV28
D gene: NA
clone size: NA
J gene: TRBJ2-6

CDR3 DNA: TGTGCCAGTAGTATCCGGACAGAGAGGGGGCCTGAGACCCAGTACTTC
CDR3 protein: CASSIRTERGPETQYF
V gene: TRBV19
D gene: TRBD1
clone size: NA
J gene: TRBJ2-5

CDR3 DNA: TGTGCTAGTGGCCCAGGGACACGGGCGGACACTGAAGCTTTCTTT
CDR3 protein: CASGPGTRADTEAFF
V gene: TRBV12-5
D gene: NA
clone size: few
J gene: TRBJ1-1